This T cell receptor (beta chain) was found in a study of monozygotic twins with inflammatory bowel disease. Collection yielded 2 to 3 ml of blood per donor. Study outcomes and limitations: Reduced clonotype sharing with other individuals was observed in IBD patients relative to healthy twins, especially with disease activity.

In regard to this clonotype: As yet, its antigen is unknown.

This CDR3 is 16 amino acids long. UMIs that included a 6-nucleotide sample barcode were added by template switching, which took place during cDNA synthesis. From its re-call of the 5' RACE reads, TCRdb lists each CDR3 protein once, without DNA. Here the sample table reports 200,000 to 250,000 distinct CDR3 sequences. The sequencing sample was made of blood. The chain links TRBV12-3 or TRBV12-4 to TRBJ2-4; the D gene TCRdb calls, TRBD1, cannot be checked with no DNA. The sequence came from a human donor with ulcerative colitis or Crohn's disease, or a healthy co-twin of an affected twin (not recorded which). CDR3 in amino acids: CASSPLGPIAKNIQYF.